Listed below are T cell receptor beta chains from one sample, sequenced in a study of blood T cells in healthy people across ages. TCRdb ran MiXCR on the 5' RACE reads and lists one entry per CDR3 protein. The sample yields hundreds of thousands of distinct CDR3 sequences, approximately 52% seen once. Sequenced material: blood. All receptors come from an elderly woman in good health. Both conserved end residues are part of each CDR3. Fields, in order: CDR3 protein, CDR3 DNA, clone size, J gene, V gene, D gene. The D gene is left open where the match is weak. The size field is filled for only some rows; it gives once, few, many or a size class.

CDR3 protein: CSVRSGTGGYEQYF; CDR3 DNA: TGCAGCGTCCGATCCGGGACAGGAGGCTACGAGCAGTACTTC; clone size: -; J gene: TRBJ2-7; V gene: TRBV29-1; D gene: TRBD1
CDR3 protein: CASSPGRASYEQYF; CDR3 DNA: TGTGCCAGCAGCCCCGGACGAGCCTCCTACGAGCAGTACTTC; clone size: many; J gene: TRBJ2-7; V gene: TRBV13; D gene: -
CDR3 protein: CASSNLGAEQYF; CDR3 DNA: TGTGCCAGCAGCAACCTAGGGGCCGAGCAGTACTTC; clone size: -; J gene: TRBJ2-7; V gene: TRBV5-6; D gene: -
CDR3 protein: CASRDRESGQFF; CDR3 DNA: TGTGCCAGCAGGGACAGGGAAAGTGGGCAGTTCTTC; clone size: -; J gene: TRBJ2-1; V gene: TRBV6-6; D gene: TRBD1
CDR3 protein: CASSQGSGAYGYTF; CDR3 DNA: TGTGCCAGCAGCCAAGGTTCCGGGGCCTATGGCTACACCTTC; clone size: -; J gene: TRBJ1-2; V gene: TRBV3-1; D gene: -
CDR3 protein: CASRTQSNQPQHF; CDR3 DNA: TGTGCCAGCAGAACCCAGTCCAATCAGCCCCAGCATTTT; clone size: few; J gene: TRBJ1-5; V gene: TRBV28; D gene: -
CDR3 protein: CASSFATGGDEQYF; CDR3 DNA: TGTGCCAGCAGCTTCGCGACAGGGGGCGACGAGCAGTACTTC; clone size: -; J gene: TRBJ2-7; V gene: TRBV11-1; D gene: TRBD1
CDR3 protein: CASSLALEYGYTF; CDR3 DNA: TGTGCCAGCAGCTTAGCCCTGGAGTATGGCTACACCTTC; clone size: many; J gene: TRBJ1-2; V gene: TRBV7-2; D gene: -
CDR3 protein: CSVESGVKEYGELFF; CDR3 DNA: TGCAGCGTTGAGTCAGGCGTGAAGGAATACGGGGAGCTGTTTTTT; clone size: -; J gene: TRBJ2-2; V gene: TRBV29-1; D gene: -
CDR3 protein: CSSSLSESPLHF; CDR3 DNA: TGTTCCAGCAGCTTATCGGAATCACCCCTCCACTTT; clone size: few; J gene: TRBJ1-6; V gene: TRBV7-9; D gene: -
CDR3 protein: CASSPLGGNEQFF; CDR3 DNA: TGTGCCAGTAGTCCTCTAGGGGGGAATGAGCAGTTCTTC; clone size: few; J gene: TRBJ2-1; V gene: TRBV19; D gene: -
CDR3 protein: CSVEGGLAKHEQYF; CDR3 DNA: TGCAGCGTTGAAGGGGGACTAGCAAAACACGAGCAGTACTTC; clone size: many; J gene: TRBJ2-7; V gene: TRBV29-1; D gene: TRBD2
CDR3 protein: CAISDVGGGNEQFF; CDR3 DNA: TGTGCCATCAGTGACGTAGGTGGGGGCAATGAGCAGTTCTTC; clone size: few; J gene: TRBJ2-1; V gene: TRBV10-3; D gene: -
CDR3 protein: CASSLGQGLEQYF; CDR3 DNA: TGTGCCAGCAGCTTAGGACAGGGCCTCGAGCAGTACTTC; clone size: -; J gene: TRBJ2-7; V gene: TRBV7-9; D gene: TRBD1
CDR3 protein: CASSALSSLGFYEQFF; CDR3 DNA: TGTGCCAGCAGCGCGCTCTCCTCATTGGGGTTCTACGAGCAGTTCTTC; clone size: -; J gene: TRBJ2-1; V gene: TRBV9; D gene: -
CDR3 protein: CASSEVRTSGEQYF; CDR3 DNA: TGTGCCAGCAGTGAAGTGAGGACAAGCGGCGAGCAGTACTTC; clone size: -; J gene: TRBJ2-7; V gene: TRBV2; D gene: -
CDR3 protein: CASRPGTGGNEQYF; CDR3 DNA: TGCGCCAGCAGACCCGGGACAGGGGGCAACGAGCAGTACTTC; clone size: few; J gene: TRBJ2-7; V gene: TRBV4-1; D gene: TRBD1
CDR3 protein: CASSLLLRTDTQYF; CDR3 DNA: TGTGCCAGCAGCCTCCTCTTACGCACAGATACGCAGTATTTT; clone size: -; J gene: TRBJ2-3; V gene: TRBV7-9; D gene: -
CDR3 protein: CASSLEGRAYAGELFF; CDR3 DNA: TGTGCCAGCAGCTTAGAAGGGAGGGCGTATGCCGGGGAGCTGTTTTTT; clone size: once; J gene: TRBJ2-2; V gene: TRBV7-9; D gene: TRBD2
CDR3 protein: CASSLALDYGYTF; CDR3 DNA: TGCGCCAGCAGCTTGGCCTTGGACTATGGCTACACCTTC; clone size: once; J gene: TRBJ1-2; V gene: TRBV5-1; D gene: -
CDR3 protein: CASSSPLRTSGGTDTQYF; CDR3 DNA: TGTGCCAGCAGCTCACCCCTGCGGACTAGCGGGGGAACAGATACGCAGTATTTT; clone size: few; J gene: TRBJ2-3; V gene: TRBV7-2; D gene: TRBD2
CDR3 protein: CASSRHPGESPLHF; CDR3 DNA: TGCGCCAGCAGCCGGCATCCGGGGGAGTCACCCCTCCACTTT; clone size: -; J gene: TRBJ1-6; V gene: TRBV4-1; D gene: -
CDR3 protein: CSARDRRGSTDTQYF; CDR3 DNA: TGCAGTGCTAGAGATCGTAGGGGTAGCACAGATACGCAGTATTTT; clone size: many; J gene: TRBJ2-3; V gene: TRBV20-1; D gene: -
CDR3 protein: CASSQQMTGFQPQHF; CDR3 DNA: TGTGCCAGCTCCCAACAAATGACAGGGTTTCAGCCCCAGCATTTT; clone size: -; J gene: TRBJ1-5; V gene: TRBV7-2; D gene: TRBD1
CDR3 protein: CSVEFGLNTEAFF; CDR3 DNA: TGCAGCGTTGAGTTTGGGCTGAACACTGAAGCTTTCTTT; clone size: -; J gene: TRBJ1-1; V gene: TRBV29-1; D gene: -
CDR3 protein: CASSGANTQYF; CDR3 DNA: TGTGCCAGCAGTGGAGCTAATACGCAGTATTTT; clone size: -; J gene: TRBJ2-3; V gene: TRBV6-5; D gene: -
CDR3 protein: CASSRDQGARTGELFF; CDR3 DNA: TGTGCCAGCAGCCGTGACCAGGGGGCCAGGACCGGGGAGCTGTTTTTT; clone size: few; J gene: TRBJ2-2; V gene: TRBV11-2; D gene: TRBD1